This T cell receptor beta chain was identified during a study of OX40 agonist ivuxolimab in advanced cancers. Overall study: Three patients showed partial responses: one hepatocellular carcinoma and two cutaneous melanoma cases.

On this clone itself: Its specificity is not known.

V gave up 1 base and J gave up 5 bases, with 8 bases separating them. CDR3 length: 13 amino acids. Per the germline V gene, CDR1 is SGHTA and CDR2 is FQGNSA. Profiling relied on immunoSEQ multiplex PCR, and the TCRdb table lists in-frame clones only, not all of them. Here the sample spans tens of thousands of clones, approximately 91% being singletons. Points from the study as a whole: Among expanded peripheral T cells, antigen specificity went undetermined. By week 6 at 0.1 to 3.0 mg/kg, blood CD4+ and CD8+ T cells had expanded clonally. Part of the nonresponder group also had normalized T-cell clonal expansion that was low.

The sample was CD4+ or CD8+ T cells sorted from blood, taken in a trial of the OX40 agonist ivuxolimab. This TCR derives from an adult with an advanced solid tumor such as melanoma, head and neck, liver or kidney cancer. This chain connects TRBV7-2 to TRBJ2-5; D gene uncertain. CDR3 DNA: TGTGCCAGCAGCTTAGGAGGAGTGGAGACCCAGTACTTC. It yields the protein CASSLGGVETQYF. Based on the CDR3 plus reference TRBV7-2 and TRBJ2-5, the full variable domain is GAGVSQSPSNKVTEKGKDVELRCDPISGHTALYWYRQSLGQGLEFLIYFQGNSAPDKSGLPSDRFSAERTGGSVSTLTIQRTQQEDSAVYLCASSLGGVETQYFGPGTRLLVL.